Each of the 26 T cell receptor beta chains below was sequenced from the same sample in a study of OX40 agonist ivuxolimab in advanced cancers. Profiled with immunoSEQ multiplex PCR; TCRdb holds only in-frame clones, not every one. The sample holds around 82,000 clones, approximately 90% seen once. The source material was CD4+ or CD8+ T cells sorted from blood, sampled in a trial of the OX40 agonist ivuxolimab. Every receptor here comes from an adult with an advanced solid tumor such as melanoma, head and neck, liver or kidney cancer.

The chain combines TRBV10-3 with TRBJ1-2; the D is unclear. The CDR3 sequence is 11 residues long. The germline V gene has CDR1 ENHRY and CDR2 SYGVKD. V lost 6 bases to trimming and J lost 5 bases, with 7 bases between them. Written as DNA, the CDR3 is TGTGCCATCAGCTTAGAGTATGGCTACACCTTC. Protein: CAISLEYGYTF.

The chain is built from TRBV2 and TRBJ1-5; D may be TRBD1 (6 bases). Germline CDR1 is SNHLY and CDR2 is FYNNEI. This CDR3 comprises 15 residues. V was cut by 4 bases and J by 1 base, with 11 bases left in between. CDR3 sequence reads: CASSAQGVSNQPQHF. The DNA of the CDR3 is TGTGCCAGCAGTGCACAGGGAGTGAGCAATCAGCCCCAGCATTTT.

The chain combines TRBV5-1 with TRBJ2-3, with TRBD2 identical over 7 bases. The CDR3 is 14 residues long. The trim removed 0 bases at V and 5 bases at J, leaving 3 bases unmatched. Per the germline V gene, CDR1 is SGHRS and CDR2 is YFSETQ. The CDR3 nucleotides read TGCGCCAGCAGCTTGGGGAGGGAGGGAGATACGCAGTATTTT. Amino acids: CASSLGREGDTQYF. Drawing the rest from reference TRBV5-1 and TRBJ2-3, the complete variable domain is KAGVTQTPRYLIKTRGQQVTLSCSPISGHRSVSWYQQTPGQGLQFLFEYFSETQRNKGNFPGRFSGRQFSNSRSEMNVSTLELGDSALYLCASSLGREGDTQYFGPGTRLTVL.

The DNA for the CDR3 is TGTGCCAGCTCACCAAACGGGGGGGGCCCCTACGAGCAGTACTTC. It specifies CASSPNGGGPYEQYF. The rearrangement joins TRBV18 to TRBJ2-7; 8 nucleotides line up with TRBD2. The J segment lost 2 bases and the V segment lost 2 bases, leaving 5 bases of the junction unmatched. This CDR3 comprises 15 residues. The germline CDR1 and CDR2 sequences are KGHSH and LQKENI.

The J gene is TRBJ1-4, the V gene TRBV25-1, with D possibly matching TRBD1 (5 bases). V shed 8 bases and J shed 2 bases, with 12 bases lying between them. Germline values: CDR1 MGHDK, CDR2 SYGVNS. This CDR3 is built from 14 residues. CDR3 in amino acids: CASQGGITNEKLFF. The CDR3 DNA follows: TGTGCCAGCCAGGGAGGGATCACTAATGAAAAACTGTTTTTT.

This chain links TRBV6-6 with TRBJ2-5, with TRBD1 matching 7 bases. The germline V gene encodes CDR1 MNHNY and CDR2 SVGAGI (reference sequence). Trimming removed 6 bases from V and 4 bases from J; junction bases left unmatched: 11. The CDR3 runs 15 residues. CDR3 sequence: CASSTIGTARETQYF. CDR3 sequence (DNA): TGTGCCAGCAGCACCATCGGGACAGCACGAGAGACCCAGTACTTC.

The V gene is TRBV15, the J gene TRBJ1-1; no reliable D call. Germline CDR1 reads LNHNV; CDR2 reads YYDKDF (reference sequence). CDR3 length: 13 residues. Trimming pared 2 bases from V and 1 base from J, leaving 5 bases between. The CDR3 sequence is CATSRFPNTEAFF. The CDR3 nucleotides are TGTGCCACCAGCAGATTCCCGAACACTGAAGCTTTCTTT. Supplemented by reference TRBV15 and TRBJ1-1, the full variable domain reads DAMVIQNPRYQVTQFGKPVTLSCSQTLNHNVMYWYQQKSSQAPKLLFHYYDKDFNNEADTPDNFQSRRPNTSFCFLDIRSPGLGDTAMYLCATSRFPNTEAFFGQGTRLTVV.

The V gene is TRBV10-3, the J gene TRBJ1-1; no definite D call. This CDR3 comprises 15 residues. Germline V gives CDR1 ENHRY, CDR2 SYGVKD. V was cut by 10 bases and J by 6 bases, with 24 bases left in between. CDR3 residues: CATQPGADFWSEAFF. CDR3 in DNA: TGTGCCACACAACCGGGTGCGGATTTCTGGTCTGAAGCTTTCTTT.

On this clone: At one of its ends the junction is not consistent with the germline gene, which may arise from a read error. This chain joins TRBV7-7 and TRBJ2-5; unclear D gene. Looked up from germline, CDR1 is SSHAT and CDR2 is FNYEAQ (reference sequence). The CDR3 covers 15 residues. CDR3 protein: CASSPKWGSQETQYF. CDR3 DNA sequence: TGTGCTAGCAGCCCCAAGTGGGGATCCCAAGAGACCCAGTACTTC.

The CDR3 spells CASSYSGSVQMNTEAFF. CDR3 DNA: TGTGCCAGCAGTTATTCAGGGTCCGTACAGATGAACACTGAAGCTTTCTTT. The chain has TRBV28 and TRBJ1-1; maybe TRBD1 (5 bases). Between the trimmed V and J ends, which lost 4 bases and 0 bases, there was a span of 18 bases. CDR3 size: 17 residues. The germline gives CDR1 MDHEN, CDR2 SYDVKM. Based on the CDR3 plus reference TRBV28 and TRBJ1-1, the full variable domain is DVKVTQSSRYLVKRTGEKVFLECVQDMDHENMFWYRQDPGLGLRLIYFSYDVKMKEKGDIPEGYSVSREKKERFSLILESASTNQTSMYLCASSYSGSVQMNTEAFFGQGTRLTVV.

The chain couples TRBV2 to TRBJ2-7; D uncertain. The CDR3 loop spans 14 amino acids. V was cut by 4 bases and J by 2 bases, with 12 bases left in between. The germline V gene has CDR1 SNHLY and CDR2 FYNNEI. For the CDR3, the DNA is TGTGCCAGCAGTGGGGCAGGTCCCCCCTACGAGCAGTACTTC. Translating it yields CASSGAGPPYEQYF.

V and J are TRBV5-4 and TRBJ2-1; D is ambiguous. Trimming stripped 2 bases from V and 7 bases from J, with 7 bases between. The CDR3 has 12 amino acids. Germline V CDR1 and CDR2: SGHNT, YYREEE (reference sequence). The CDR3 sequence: CASSLGSNEQFF. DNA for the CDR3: TGTGCCAGCAGCTTAGGGTCGAATGAGCAGTTCTTC.

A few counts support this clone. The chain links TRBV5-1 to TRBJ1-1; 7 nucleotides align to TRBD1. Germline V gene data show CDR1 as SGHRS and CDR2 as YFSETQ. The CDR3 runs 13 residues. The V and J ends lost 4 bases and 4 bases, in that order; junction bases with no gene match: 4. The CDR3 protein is CASSPGGGTEAFF. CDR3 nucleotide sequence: TGCGCCAGCAGCCCAGGGGGGGGCACTGAAGCTTTCTTT.

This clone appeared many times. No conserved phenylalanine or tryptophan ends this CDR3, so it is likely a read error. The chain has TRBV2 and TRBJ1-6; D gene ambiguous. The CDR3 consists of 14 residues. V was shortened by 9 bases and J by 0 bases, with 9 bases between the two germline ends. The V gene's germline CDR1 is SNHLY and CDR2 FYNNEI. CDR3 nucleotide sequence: TGTGCCAGTACAAGGAGCTCCTATAATTCACCCCTCCACCTT. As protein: CASTRSSYNSPLHL.

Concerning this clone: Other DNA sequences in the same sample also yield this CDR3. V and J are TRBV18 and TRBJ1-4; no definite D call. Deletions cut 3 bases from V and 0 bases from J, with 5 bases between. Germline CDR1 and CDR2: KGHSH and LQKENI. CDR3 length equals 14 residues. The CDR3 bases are TGTGCCAGCTCACCGATTGCAACTAATGAAAAACTGTTTTTT. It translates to CASSPIATNEKLFF.

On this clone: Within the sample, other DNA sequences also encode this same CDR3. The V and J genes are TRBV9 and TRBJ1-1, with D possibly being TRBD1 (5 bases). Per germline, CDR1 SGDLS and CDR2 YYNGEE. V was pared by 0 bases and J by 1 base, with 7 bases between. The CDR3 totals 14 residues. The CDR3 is CASSVGQGNTEAFF. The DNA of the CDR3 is TGTGCCAGCAGCGTAGGGCAGGGGAACACTGAAGCTTTCTTT.

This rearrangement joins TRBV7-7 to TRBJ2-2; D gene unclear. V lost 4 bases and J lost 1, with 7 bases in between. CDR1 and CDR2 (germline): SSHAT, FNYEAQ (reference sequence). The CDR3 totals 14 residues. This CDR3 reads CASSSRLNTGELFF. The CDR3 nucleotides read TGTGCCAGCAGCTCCCGGTTGAACACCGGGGAGCTGTTTTTT.

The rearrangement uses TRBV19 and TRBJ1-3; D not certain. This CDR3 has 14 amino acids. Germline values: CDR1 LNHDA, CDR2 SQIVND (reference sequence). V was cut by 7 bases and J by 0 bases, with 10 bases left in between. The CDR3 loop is CASNDWGSGNTIYF. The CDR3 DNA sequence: TGTGCCAGTAATGATTGGGGCTCTGGAAACACCATATATTTT. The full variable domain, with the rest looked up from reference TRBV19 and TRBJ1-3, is DGGITQSPKYLFRKEGQNVTLSCEQNLNHDAMYWYRQDPGQGLRLIYYSQIVNDFQKGDIAEGYSVSREKKESFPLTVTSAQKNPTAFYLCASNDWGSGNTIYFGEGSWLTVV.

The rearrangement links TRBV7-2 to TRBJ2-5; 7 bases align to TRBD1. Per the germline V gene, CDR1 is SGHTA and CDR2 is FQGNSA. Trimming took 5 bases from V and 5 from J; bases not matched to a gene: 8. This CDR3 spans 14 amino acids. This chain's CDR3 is CASSLTGDAETQYF. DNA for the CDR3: TGTGCCAGCAGCCTCACAGGGGACGCGGAGACCCAGTACTTC.

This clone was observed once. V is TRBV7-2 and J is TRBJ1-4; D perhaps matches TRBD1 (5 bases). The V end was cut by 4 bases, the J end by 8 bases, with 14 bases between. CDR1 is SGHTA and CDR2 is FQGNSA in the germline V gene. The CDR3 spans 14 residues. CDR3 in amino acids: CASSSSGAGEKLFF. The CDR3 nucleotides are TGTGCCAGCAGCTCCTCCGGGGCGGGGGAAAAACTGTTTTTT. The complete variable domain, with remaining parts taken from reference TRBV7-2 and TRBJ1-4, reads GAGVSQSPSNKVTEKGKDVELRCDPISGHTALYWYRQSLGQGLEFLIYFQGNSAPDKSGLPSDRFSAERTGGSVSTLTIQRTQQEDSAVYLCASSSSGAGEKLFFGSGTQLSVL.

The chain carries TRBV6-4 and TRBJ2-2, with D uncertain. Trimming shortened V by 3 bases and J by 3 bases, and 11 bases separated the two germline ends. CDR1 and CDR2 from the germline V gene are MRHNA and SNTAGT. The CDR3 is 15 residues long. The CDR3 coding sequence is TGTGCCAGCAGTGAAAGGCTCTCGGACACCGGGGAGCTGTTTTTT. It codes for CASSERLSDTGELFF.

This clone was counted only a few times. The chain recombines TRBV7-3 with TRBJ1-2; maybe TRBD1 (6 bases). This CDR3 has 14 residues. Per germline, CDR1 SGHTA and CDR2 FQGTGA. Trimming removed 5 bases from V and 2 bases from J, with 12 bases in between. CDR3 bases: TGTGCCAGCAGCCCCGCGGGGGCAAACTATGGCTACACCTTC. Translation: CASSPAGANYGYTF. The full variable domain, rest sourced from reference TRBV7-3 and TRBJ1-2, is GAGVSQTPSNKVTEKGKYVELRCDPISGHTALYWYRQSLGQGPEFLIYFQGTGAADDSGLPNDRFFAVRPEGSVSTLKIQRTERGDSAVYLCASSPAGANYGYTFGSGTRLTVV.

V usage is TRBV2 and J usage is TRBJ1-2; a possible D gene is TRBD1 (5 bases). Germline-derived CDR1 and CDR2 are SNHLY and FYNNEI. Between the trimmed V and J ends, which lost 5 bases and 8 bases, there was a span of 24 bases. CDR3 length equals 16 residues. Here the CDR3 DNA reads TGTGCCAGCAGTCCAAGCAGGATCAGGGAACACAACGGCTACACCTTC. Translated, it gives CASSPSRIREHNGYTF.

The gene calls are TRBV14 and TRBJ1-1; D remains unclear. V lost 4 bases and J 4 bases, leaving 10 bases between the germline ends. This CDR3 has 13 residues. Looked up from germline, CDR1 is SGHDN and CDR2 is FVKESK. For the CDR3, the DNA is TGTGCCAGCAGCCGGAACACGCTCACTGAAGCTTTCTTT. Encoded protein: CASSRNTLTEAFF.

CDR3 sequence (DNA): TGTGCCAGCAGCCGTAGCGGGGGCACAGATACGCAGTATTTT. It yields the protein CASSRSGGTDTQYF. The chain carries TRBV11-2 and TRBJ2-3, with 8 bases aligning to TRBD2. The CDR3 is 14 residues long. Looked up from germline, CDR1 is SGHAT and CDR2 is FQNNGV. With 5 bases clipped from V and 1 base from J, the junction kept 2 bases outside the gene matches.

In nucleotides, the CDR3 is TGTGCCAGCAGCTTAAGGTCTAGCTCCTACAATGAGCAGTTCTTC. This sequence encodes CASSLRSSSYNEQFF. The chain recombines TRBV7-2 with TRBJ2-1; no definite D call. CDR1 SGHTA and CDR2 FQGNSA come from the germline V gene. This CDR3 has 15 amino acids. V was clipped by 2 bases and J by 0 bases, with 8 bases between them.